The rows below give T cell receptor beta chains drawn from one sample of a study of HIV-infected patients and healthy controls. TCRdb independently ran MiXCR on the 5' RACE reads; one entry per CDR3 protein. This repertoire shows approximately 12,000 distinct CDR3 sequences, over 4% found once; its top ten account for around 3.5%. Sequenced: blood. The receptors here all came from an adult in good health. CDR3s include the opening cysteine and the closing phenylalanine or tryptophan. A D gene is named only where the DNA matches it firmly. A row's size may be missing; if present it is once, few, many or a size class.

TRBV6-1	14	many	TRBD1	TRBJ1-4	TGTGCCAGCAGTACCCAGGGGGCTAATGAAAAACTGTTTTTT	CASSTQGANEKLFF
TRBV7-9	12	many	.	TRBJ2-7	TGTGCCAGCAGCTTAGCAACCCACGAGCAGTACTTC	CASSLATHEQYF
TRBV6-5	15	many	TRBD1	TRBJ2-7	TGTGCCAGCAGCCCCGGACAGGGGGTATCCTACGAGCAGTACTTC	CASSPGQGVSYEQYF
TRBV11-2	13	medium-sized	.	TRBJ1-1	TGTGCCAGCAGCTTCGGCCCGGAGACTGAAGCTTTCTTT	CASSFGPETEAFF
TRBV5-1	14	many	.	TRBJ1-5	TGCGCCAGCAGCCCGGGGCACGGCGATCAGCCCCAGCATTTT	CASSPGHGDQPQHF
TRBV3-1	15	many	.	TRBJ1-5	TGTGCCAGCAGCCGGGGAGGGACGGGGAATCAGCCCCAGCATTTT	CASSRGGTGNQPQHF
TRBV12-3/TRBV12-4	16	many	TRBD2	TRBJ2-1	TGTGCCAGCAGTTCTTTTAGCGGGGGGCCCTACAATGAGCAGTTCTTC	CASSSFSGGPYNEQFF
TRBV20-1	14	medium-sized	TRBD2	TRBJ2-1	TGCAGTGCTAGAGACTGGACTAGCCACAATGAGCAGTTCTTC	CSARDWTSHNEQFF
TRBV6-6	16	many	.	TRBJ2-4	TGTGCCAGCAGTTCCGGACTACAGAGGGGCAAAAACATTCAGTACTTC	CASSSGLQRGKNIQYF
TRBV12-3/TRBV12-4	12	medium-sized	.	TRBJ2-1	TGTGCCAGCAGACCAGGGTATCATGAGCAGTTCTTC	CASRPGYHEQFF
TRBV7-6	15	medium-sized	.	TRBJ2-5	TGTGCCAGCAGCTTAGGGGCAGGGTTAACTCAGACCCAGTACTTC	CASSLGAGLTQTQYF
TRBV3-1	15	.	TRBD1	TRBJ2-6	TGTGCCAGCAGCCAGGACAGGGCTGGGGCCAACGTCCTGACTTTC	CASSQDRAGANVLTF
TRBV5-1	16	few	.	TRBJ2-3	TGCGCCAGCAGCTTGGTTACCCAGGAAAGCACAGATACGCAGTATTTT	CASSLVTQESTDTQYF
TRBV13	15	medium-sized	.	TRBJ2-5	TGTGCCAGCAGCTTAGGTGGAGGGCTCGGAGAGACCCAGTACTTC	CASSLGGGLGETQYF
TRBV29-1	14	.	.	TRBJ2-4	TGCAGCGTTGAATTGGGGAGGGCCAAAAACATTCAGTACTTC	CSVELGRAKNIQYF
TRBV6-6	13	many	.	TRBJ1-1	TGTGCCATCTTGGGTGACAGAAAGTTTGAAGCTTTCTTT	CAILGDRKFEAFF
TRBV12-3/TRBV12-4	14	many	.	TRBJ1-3	TGTGCCAGCAGTTACGGGAACTCTGGAAACACCATATATTTT	CASSYGNSGNTIYF
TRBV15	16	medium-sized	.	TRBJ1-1	TGTGCCACCAGCAGAGCCCAAACAGGAGCGAACACTGAAGCTTTCTTT	CATSRAQTGANTEAFF
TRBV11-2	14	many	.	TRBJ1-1	TGTGCCAGCACCGTTCCGGGACCTTTCCCTGAAGCTTTCTTT	CASTVPGPFPEAFF
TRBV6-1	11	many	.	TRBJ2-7	TGTGCCACCGTTAAATCCTACGAGCAGTACTTC	CATVKSYEQYF
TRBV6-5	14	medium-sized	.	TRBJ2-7	TGTGCCAGCAGTTACTCGATACAGGGAGACGAGCAGTACTTC	CASSYSIQGDEQYF
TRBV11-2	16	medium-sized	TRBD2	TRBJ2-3	TGTGCCAGCAGCTTAGGGGCGGGGGGGCGAACAGATACGCAGTATTTT	CASSLGAGGRTDTQYF
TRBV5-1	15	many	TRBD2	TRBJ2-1	TGCGCCAGCAGAGAAGCGGGGGGGCCCTACAATGAGCAGTTCTTC	CASREAGGPYNEQFF
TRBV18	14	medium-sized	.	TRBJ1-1	TGTGCCAGCTCACATAACAGGGCGGACACTGAAGCTTTCTTT	CASSHNRADTEAFF
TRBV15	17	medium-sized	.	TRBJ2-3	TGTGCCACCAGCAGATCGCAGGCTAGACTTGGCACAGATACGCAGTATTTT	CATSRSQARLGTDTQYF
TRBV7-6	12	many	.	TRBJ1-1	TGTGCCAGCAGCCCCGACGGCAGTGAAGCTTTCTTT	CASSPDGSEAFF
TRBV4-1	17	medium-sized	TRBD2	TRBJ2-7	TGCGCCAGCAGCCAAGAATCACTGATAGCGGGGTTGGGCGAGCAGTACTTC	CASSQESLIAGLGEQYF
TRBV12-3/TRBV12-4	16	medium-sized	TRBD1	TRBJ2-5	TGTGCCAGCAGTCCTGGACAGGCCCCCCTCCAAGAGACCCAGTACTTC	CASSPGQAPLQETQYF
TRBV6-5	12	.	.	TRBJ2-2	TGTGCCAGCAGGAGGAGCACCGGGGAGCTGTTTTTT	CASRRSTGELFF
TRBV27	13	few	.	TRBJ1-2	TGTGCCAGCAGTTTTCGGGCGAGCTATGGCTACACCTTC	CASSFRASYGYTF
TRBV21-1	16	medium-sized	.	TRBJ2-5	TGTGCCAGCAGCAAAGCGGAGGGACGGGGGGCGAAGACCCAGTACTTC	CASSKAEGRGAKTQYF
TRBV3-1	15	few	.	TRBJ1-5	TGTGCCAGCAGCCGGTCGGGGGTCGGCGATCAGCCCCAGCATTTT	CASSRSGVGDQPQHF
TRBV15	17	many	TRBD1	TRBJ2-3	TGTGCCACCAGCAGAGGGACAGGGACGCAGCGCACAGATACGCAGTATTTT	CATSRGTGTQRTDTQYF
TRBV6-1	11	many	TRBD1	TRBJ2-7	TGTGCCAGCTACAGGGGCTACGAGCAGTACTTC	CASYRGYEQYF
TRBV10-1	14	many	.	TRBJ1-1	TGCGCCAGCAGTGCTGAAAACAGGAACACTGAAGCTTTCTTT	CASSAENRNTEAFF
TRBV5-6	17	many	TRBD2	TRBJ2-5	TGTGCCAGCAGCTTGGTTTCGGTAGCGGGTCACCAAGAGACCCAGTACTTC	CASSLVSVAGHQETQYF
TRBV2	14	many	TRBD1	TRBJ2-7	TGTGCCAGCAGTAAAGACAGGGGGTCCTACGAGCAGTACTTC	CASSKDRGSYEQYF
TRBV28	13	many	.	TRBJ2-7	TGTGCCAGCAGTTGGGACGGTTCCTACGAGCAGTACTTC	CASSWDGSYEQYF
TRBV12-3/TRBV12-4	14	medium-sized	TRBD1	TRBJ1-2	TGTGCCAGCAGTCCTCGGGCAGGGGGCTATGGCTACACCTTC	CASSPRAGGYGYTF
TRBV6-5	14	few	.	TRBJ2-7	TGTGCCAGCAGTCGGGACTTCAGCTCCTACGAGCAGTACTTC	CASSRDFSSYEQYF
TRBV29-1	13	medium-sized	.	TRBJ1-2	TGCAGCGTTGAAGAGGGCAGGGGAAATGGCTACACCTTC	CSVEEGRGNGYTF
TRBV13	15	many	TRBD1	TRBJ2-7	TGTGCCAGCAGCCCCGGGACAGGGGTTGCCTACGAGCAGTACTTC	CASSPGTGVAYEQYF
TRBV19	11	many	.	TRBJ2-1	TGTGCCAGTAGTTTTGCAAATGAGCAGTTCTTC	CASSFANEQFF
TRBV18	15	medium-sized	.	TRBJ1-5	TGTGCCAGCTCTCCACGAACGGGAAGCGATCAGCCCCAGCATTTT	CASSPRTGSDQPQHF
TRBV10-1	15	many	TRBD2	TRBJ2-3	TGCGCCAGCAGTCCCGGGACTAGCGGCACAGATACGCAGTATTTT	CASSPGTSGTDTQYF
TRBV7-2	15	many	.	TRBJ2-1	TGTGCCAGCAGCTTAACTGTCCGCGTGTACAATGAGCAGTTCTTC	CASSLTVRVYNEQFF
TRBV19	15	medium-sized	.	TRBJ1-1	TGTGCCAGTAGGCGACCAGGACGGAGGAACACTGAAGCTTTCTTT	CASRRPGRRNTEAFF
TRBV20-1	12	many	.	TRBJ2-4	TGCAGTGCTGCGGGCGGGAAAAACATTCAGTACTTC	CSAAGGKNIQYF
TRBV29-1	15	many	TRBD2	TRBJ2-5	TGCAGCGTCGCCCGCACTAGCGGGGGGACCGAGACCCAGTACTTC	CSVARTSGGTETQYF
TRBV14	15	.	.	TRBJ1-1	TGTGCCAGCAGCCCGCAGGACAGACTGAACACTGAAGCTTTCTTT	CASSPQDRLNTEAFF
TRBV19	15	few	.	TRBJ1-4	TGTGCCAGTAGTGGGGTACAGGGCGGCGGTGAAAAACTGTTTTTT	CASSGVQGGGEKLFF
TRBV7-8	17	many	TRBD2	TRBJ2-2	TGTGCCAGCAGCTCCGCAGCGGGGGCAACGAACACCGGGGAGCTGTTTTTT	CASSSAAGATNTGELFF
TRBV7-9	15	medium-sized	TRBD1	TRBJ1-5	TGTGCCAGCAGTACAGGGGTTAGTAGCAATCAGCCCCAGCATTTT	CASSTGVSSNQPQHF
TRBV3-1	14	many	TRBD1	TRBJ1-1	TGTGCCAGCAGCCAATATGGGACAGGGCCCGAAGCTTTCTTT	CASSQYGTGPEAFF
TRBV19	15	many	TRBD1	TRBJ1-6	TGTGCCAGTATCGACAGGGTTGGGGATAATTCACCCCTCCACTTT	CASIDRVGDNSPLHF
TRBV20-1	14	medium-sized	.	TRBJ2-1	TGCAGTGCAGTAGCGGATAGCTCCTACAATGAGCAGTTCTTC	CSAVADSSYNEQFF
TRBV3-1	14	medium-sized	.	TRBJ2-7	TGTGCCAGCAGCCAAGATCGCGGTTGGTACGAGCAGTACTTC	CASSQDRGWYEQYF
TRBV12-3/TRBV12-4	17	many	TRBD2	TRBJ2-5	TGTGCCAGCAGTCTCGGACTAGCGGGGGGGCCTGGGGAGACCCAGTACTTC	CASSLGLAGGPGETQYF
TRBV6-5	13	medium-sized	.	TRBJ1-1	TGTGCCAGCAGTTACTCCGTGACGGCTGAAGCTTTCTTT	CASSYSVTAEAFF
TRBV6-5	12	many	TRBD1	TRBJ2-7	TGTGCCAGCAGTTACCGACAGGGCCGGCAGTACTTC	CASSYRQGRQYF